These 16 T cell receptor beta chains were sequenced from one sample in a study of blood T cell repertoires in COVID-19. The table came from immunoSEQ multiplex PCR; TCRdb's copy has only in-frame clones and leaves some out. The table lists roughly 50,000 clones, approximately 80% of them singletons. Sequencing was carried out using peripheral blood. All receptors come from a human donor with active or convalescent COVID-19. The donor label of this sample is uncertain.

This chain connects TRBV3-1 (or the pseudogene TRBV3-2) to TRBJ2-2; D is undetermined. In germline, CDR1 is LGHDT, CDR2 YNNKEL (reference sequence). V lost 3 bases to trimming and J lost 5 bases, with 10 bases between them. This CDR3 has 14 residues. CDR3 in amino acids: CASSQSRGTGELFF. The CDR3 bases are TGTGCCAGCAGCCAGTCGCGCGGAACCGGGGAGCTGTTTTTT.

V gene TRBV7-6 combines with J gene TRBJ1-4; D perhaps matches TRBD1 (5 bases). Germline loops: CDR1 SGHVS, CDR2 FNYEAQ. The CDR3 has 15 residues. V gave up 5 bases and J gave up 6 bases, with 16 bases separating them. CDR3 sequence (DNA): TGTGCCAGCAGCCCTCAGGGAGGACGATATGAAAAACTGTTTTTT. This sequence encodes CASSPQGGRYEKLFF.

This chain joins TRBV5-1 and TRBJ1-3; 11 bases fit TRBD1. CDR3 length: 18 amino acids. With 4 bases clipped from V and 4 bases from J, the junction kept 13 bases outside the gene matches. Germline lookup yields CDR1 SGHRS and CDR2 YFSETQ. CDR3 sequence reads: CASSPWTGGLTGGNTIYF. The CDR3 DNA reads as TGCGCCAGCAGCCCCTGGACAGGGGGCCTAACGGGGGGAAACACCATATATTTT.

This clone was seen only once. The CDR3 region has the DNA TGCGCCAGCAGCCAATCCGAACAGGGTGGGTCCTACGAGCAGTACTTC. It translates to CASSQSEQGGSYEQYF. The chain carries TRBV4-1 and TRBJ2-7; maybe TRBD1 (6 bases). Germline CDR1 is MGHRA and CDR2 is YSYEKL. Trimming took off 2 bases at V and 1 base at J, with 15 bases between the two ends. This CDR3 is built from 16 residues.

In its sample, this clone was seen many times. This sequence joins TRBV19 and TRBJ1-2; tentative D call: TRBD1 (5 bases). CDR1 is LNHDA, CDR2 SQIVND, per germline (reference sequence). The germline V and J ends were trimmed by 6 bases and 3 bases, with 17 bases remaining between them. The CDR3 is made up of 15 amino acids. CDR3 loop: CASSNPRAGDYGYTF. The CDR3 nucleotides read TGTGCCAGTAGCAACCCCAGGGCTGGGGACTATGGCTACACCTTC.

The CDR3 protein is CASSYNRERYGYTF. The CDR3 nucleotides are TGTGCCAGCAGCTATAACAGGGAGCGCTATGGCTACACCTTC. The chain links TRBV7-8 to TRBJ1-2, with D perhaps TRBD1 (6 bases). Germline V gene data show CDR1 as SGHVS and CDR2 as FQNEAQ. The CDR3 contains 14 residues. V dropped 4 bases and J dropped 4 bases, with 13 bases sitting between them.

The rearrangement uses TRBV12-3 or TRBV12-4 and TRBJ2-7, with D maybe TRBD1 (5 bases). This CDR3 spans 13 amino acids. The V and J ends lost 4 bases and 7 bases respectively, with 14 bases between them. The CDR3 bases are TGTGCCAGCAGTTATCGCAGGGAATATGAGCAGTACTTC. Protein: CASSYRREYEQYF.

This clone appeared once. The J gene is TRBJ2-7, the V gene TRBV5-4; 8 bases align to TRBD2. Trimming removed 2 bases from V and 7 bases from J; junction bases left unmatched: 5. The CDR3 loop spans 13 amino acids. Germline V gene sequence: CDR1 SGHNT, CDR2 YYREEE (reference sequence). This CDR3 is CASSFDGGREQYF. The CDR3 DNA is TGTGCCAGCAGCTTCGATGGCGGGAGGGAGCAGTACTTC.

This chain connects TRBV13 to TRBJ1-2, with 7 bases lining up with TRBD1. Looked up from germline, CDR1 is PRHDT and CDR2 is FYEKMQ (reference sequence). The CDR3 has 16 amino acids. Trimming took 0 bases from V and 8 from J; bases not matched to a gene: 12. The CDR3 protein is CASSLGGSTGLSGYTF. DNA for the CDR3: TGTGCCAGCAGCTTAGGTGGATCGACAGGGTTGAGCGGCTACACCTTC.

This chain joins TRBV5-6 and TRBJ2-5; D may be TRBD1 (6 bases). The germline CDR1 and CDR2 sequences are SGHDT and YYEEEE. The CDR3 covers 14 residues. Trimming pared 7 bases from V and 4 bases from J, leaving 17 bases between. The chain's CDR3 is CASGPTTRGETQYF. CDR3 nucleotides: TGTGCCAGCGGACCCACGACCAGGGGAGAGACCCAGTACTTC.

This clone was observed a few times. The rearrangement links TRBV28 to TRBJ2-1, with D unresolved. This CDR3 has 14 amino acids. Deletions cut 3 bases from V and 4 bases from J, with 10 bases between. The germline V gene has CDR1 MDHEN and CDR2 SYDVKM. CDR3 DNA sequence: TGTGCCAGCAGTTTTCTTCAGGCGTACAATGAGCAGTTCTTC. Encoded protein: CASSFLQAYNEQFF.

This chain uses TRBV19 with TRBJ2-3; 14 bases agree with TRBD2. V was clipped by 7 bases and J by 6 bases; unmatched bases: 9. The CDR3 totals 16 residues. Germline V gene lookup returns CDR1 LNHDA and CDR2 SQIVND (reference sequence). CDR3 in DNA: TGTGCCAGTATCGGGACTAGCGGGAGTCTGGTTGATACGCAGTATTTT. This codes for CASIGTSGSLVDTQYF.

This clone came up a few times. This sequence joins TRBV21-1 and TRBJ1-3; TRBD1 is taken as the D call from the table, unchecked against the DNA. TRBV21-1 is shown as a pseudogene. The CDR3 loop spans 18 amino acids. The CDR3 reads CASSQRGLGGSSGNTIYF. The CDR3, as DNA: TGTGCCAGCTCCCAACGAGGGTTAGGGGGAAGCTCTGGAAACACCATATATTTT.

The V call is TRBV19, the J call TRBJ2-3, with 8 bases identical to TRBD2. The germline CDR1 and CDR2 sequences are LNHDA and SQIVND (reference sequence). Unmatched junction bases numbered 5, after V lost 5 bases and J lost 1 base. This CDR3 is 15 amino acids long. CDR3 DNA: TGTGCCAGTAGTGAGACTAGCGTCCGCACAGATACGCAGTATTTT. Its translation: CASSETSVRTDTQYF.

The chain has TRBV19 and TRBJ2-1; weak D call: TRBD2 (7 bases). CDR1 and CDR2 (germline): LNHDA, SQIVND (reference sequence). V lost 7 bases and J 7 bases, leaving 23 bases between the germline ends. The CDR3 loop spans 16 amino acids. In DNA form, the CDR3 reads TGTGCCAGTACCCCACAGGGACTACGAGGCCGGAATGAGCAGTTCTTC. Its protein product is CASTPQGLRGRNEQFF.

The V and J genes are TRBV5-1 and TRBJ2-3; 7 bases match TRBD1. J lost 1 base, V lost 4 bases, and 9 bases had no gene match. Germline V gene data show CDR1 as SGHRS and CDR2 as YFSETQ. This CDR3 contains 16 residues. The CDR3 nucleotides read TGCGCCAGCAGCGCGGGCCGGGACAGCGGCACAGATACGCAGTATTTT. It is translated as CASSAGRDSGTDTQYF.